One and the same sample provided the 15 T cell receptor beta chains below, sequenced in a study of beta chain features in type 1 diabetes. Findings of the study overall: A moderate, significant TCRB CDR3 shortening appeared in type 1 diabetes across four CD4+ subsets.

Expressed TCRB transcripts were sequenced after all isolated RNA was converted to cDNA. The table came from immunoSEQ multiplex PCR; TCRdb's copy has only in-frame clones and leaves some out. The data contain some 160,000 clones, around 9% of them singletons. These receptors are not linked to any known antigen. Sequenced material: central memory CD4+ T cells from blood. These receptors came from a woman in her twenties or thirties with type 1 diabetes.

The J gene is TRBJ2-1, the V gene TRBV2; weak D call: TRBD1 (6 bases). CDR3 size: 13 residues. V was shortened by 7 bases and J by 8 bases, with 15 bases between the two germline ends. Per the germline V gene, CDR1 is SNHLY and CDR2 is FYNNEI. As DNA, the CDR3 is TGTGCCAGCAAAGTTAGGGGGAGTGATGAGCAGTTCTTC. Residues: CASKVRGSDEQFF.

This clone was picked up a small number of times. V is TRBV14 and J is TRBJ2-5, with TRBD2 as a possible D gene (6 bases). Trimming removed 1 base from V and 1 base from J, with 13 bases in between. CDR1 SGHDN and CDR2 FVKESK come from the germline V gene. The CDR3 is made up of 16 amino acids. The CDR3 loop is CASSQGFVTSQETQYF. The CDR3 nucleotides are TGTGCCAGCAGCCAAGGTTTCGTGACTAGCCAAGAGACCCAGTACTTC.

This clone was seen a handful of times. The V call is TRBV5-1, the J call TRBJ2-5, with 9 positions matching TRBD2. The end of the DNA aligns better with TRBJ2-7, so the J call may be wrong. Germline lookup yields CDR1 SGHRS and CDR2 YFSETQ. This CDR3 contains 14 residues. CDR3 bases: TGCGCCAGCAGCCCAATAGCGGGAGAAAACGAGCAGTACTTC. It codes for CASSPIAGENEQYF.

This clone occurred a few times. The genes are TRBV7-8 and TRBJ2-7, with TRBD1 matching over 9 bases. The ends lost 2 bases at V and 6 bases at J; junction bases unmatched: 8. The CDR3 covers 15 residues. CDR1 and CDR2 from the germline V gene are SGHVS and FQNEAQ. The CDR3 loop reads CASSLRDRVSSEQYF. CDR3 bases: TGTGCCAGCAGCTTAAGGGACAGGGTATCTAGCGAGCAGTACTTC. Full variable domain (remainder filled in from reference TRBV7-8 and TRBJ2-7): GAGVSQSPRYKVAKRGQDVALRCDPISGHVSLFWYQQALGQGPEFLTYFQNEAQLDKSGLPSDRFFAERPEGSVSTLKIQRTQQEDSAVYLCASSLRDRVSSEQYFGPGTRLTVT.

This clone turned up a few times. This chain uses TRBV6-5 with TRBJ1-2, with 10 bases that match TRBD1. The CDR3 loop spans 14 amino acids. Germline CDR1 is MNHEY and CDR2 is SVGAGI. V gave up 6 bases and J gave up 5 bases; unmatched junction bases: 6. CDR3 amino acids: CASRPGTGDYGYTF. For the CDR3, the DNA is TGTGCCAGCAGACCCGGGACAGGGGATTATGGCTACACCTTC.

This clone was seen a few times. This rearrangement joins TRBV28 to TRBJ2-7; weak D call: TRBD1 (5 bases). The CDR3 extends over 15 amino acids. The germline CDR1 and CDR2 sequences are MDHEN and SYDVKM. The V end was cut by 6 bases, the J end by 3 bases, with 18 bases between. Here the CDR3 reads CASSRDPTDSYEQYF. CDR3 nucleotide sequence: TGTGCCAGCAGCCGCGACCCCACCGACAGCTACGAGCAGTACTTC.

Points on this clone: The same CDR3 is also encoded by other DNA sequences in this sample. The CDR3 loop reads CASSLTGENTEAFF. The DNA of the CDR3 is TGCGCCAGCAGCCTGACAGGGGAGAACACTGAAGCTTTCTTT. The chain joins TRBV5-1 to TRBJ1-1; 8 positions agree with TRBD1. Looked up from germline, CDR1 is SGHRS and CDR2 is YFSETQ. The CDR3 contains 14 residues. The J segment lost 1 base and the V segment lost 4 bases, leaving 3 bases of the junction unmatched.

This clone has more than one count but fewer than ten. The chain couples TRBV5-4 to TRBJ2-6, with D perhaps matching TRBD1 (5 bases). CDR1 is SGHNT and CDR2 is YYREEE in the germline V gene (reference sequence). The CDR3 runs to 15 residues. V dropped 4 bases and J dropped 3 bases, with 11 bases sitting between them. CDR3 region: CASSPDTFGANVLTF. In DNA, the CDR3 is TGTGCCAGCAGCCCGGACACTTTTGGGGCCAACGTCCTGACTTTC.

Only a few counts were recorded for this clone. V usage is TRBV10-3 and J usage is TRBJ2-7; D is possibly TRBD1 (6 bases). V lost 11 bases, J lost 5 bases, and 19 bases lay in between. There are 13 residues in the CDR3. Germline CDR1 ENHRY, CDR2 SYGVKD. CDR3 region: CASYPGQGNEQYF. CDR3 nucleotides: TGTGCCTCTTACCCTGGGCAGGGGAACGAGCAGTACTTC.

In this sample, this clone turned up a few times. This chain links TRBV19 with TRBJ2-3; 8 nucleotides align to TRBD2. This CDR3 has 14 residues. Germline V gene sequence: CDR1 LNHDA, CDR2 SQIVND (reference sequence). V dropped 10 bases and J dropped 1; count of bases not matched to a gene: 7. This CDR3 reads CATKREGRTDTQYF. In DNA form, the CDR3 reads TGTGCCACCAAACGGGAGGGCCGCACAGATACGCAGTATTTT.

This chain uses TRBV10-3 with TRBJ1-5, with unresolved D. The CDR3 length is 15 residues. V lost 0 bases, J lost 3 bases, and 9 bases lay in between. Germline CDR1 reads ENHRY; CDR2 reads SYGVKD. DNA of the CDR3: TGTGCCATCAGTGAGTCTGAGAGGTTCAATCAGCCCCAGCATTTT. It translates to CAISESERFNQPQHF.

This clone has just a few counts. The chain joins TRBV11-2 to TRBJ2-7; possibly TRBD2 for D (6 bases). Germline V gene lookup returns CDR1 SGHAT and CDR2 FQNNGV. V shed 1 base and J shed 6 bases, with 10 bases lying between them. The CDR3 has 13 amino acids. CDR3 sequence: CASSLAGVGEQYF. The CDR3 DNA follows: TGTGCCAGCAGCTTAGCGGGAGTAGGCGAGCAGTACTTC.

This clone turned up a few times. J is TRBJ1-2 and V is TRBV2; D call uncertain. The V end lost 8 bases, the J end lost 1 base, and 14 bases lay between the germline ends. Germline-derived CDR1 and CDR2 are SNHLY and FYNNEI. This CDR3 has 14 amino acids. CDR3 bases: TGTGCCAGCCGACGCGGAGAATTTAACTATGGCTACACCTTC. Translating it yields CASRRGEFNYGYTF.

J is TRBJ1-1 and V is TRBV25-1; 8 nucleotides agree with TRBD1. The germline V gene encodes CDR1 MGHDK and CDR2 SYGVNS. This CDR3 is 14 amino acids long. Trimming removed 3 bases from V and 5 bases from J; junction bases left unmatched: 5. CDR3 nucleotide sequence: TGTGCCAGCAGTGATGGACAGGGTTGGACTGAAGCTTTCTTT. It codes for CASSDGQGWTEAFF.

This clone was counted a few times. V and J are TRBV11-2 and TRBJ1-4, with TRBD1 matching over 7 bases. Trimming took 4 bases from V and 4 from J; bases not matched to a gene: 12. The germline gives CDR1 SGHAT, CDR2 FQNNGV. The CDR3 has 17 amino acids. Here the CDR3 DNA reads TGTGCCAGCAGCTACAAACGCCCGACAGGGATTAATGAAAAACTGTTTTTT. Amino acid sequence: CASSYKRPTGINEKLFF. Using reference TRBV11-2 and TRBJ1-4 for the parts outside the CDR3, the full variable domain is EAGVAQSPRYKIIEKRQSVAFWCNPISGHATLYWYQQILGQGPKLLIQFQNNGVVDDSQLPKDRFSAERLKGVDSTLKIQPAKLEDSAVYLCASSYKRPTGINEKLFFGSGTQLSVL.